These 5 T cell receptor beta chains were sequenced from one sample in a study of CD4+ T cells in melanoma. This table comes from immunoSEQ multiplex PCR, and its TCRdb copy is limited to in-frame clones, with some not included. Here the sample spans about 50,000 clones, approximately 92% being singletons. The sample was peripheral blood. Source of these receptors: a human donor with melanoma.

V gene TRBV28 combines with J gene TRBJ2-7; 7 bases are a match to TRBD1. Germline trimming cut 4 bases from V and 5 bases from J; bases unmatched to any gene: 2. Germline V gene data show CDR1 as MDHEN and CDR2 as SYDVKM. This CDR3 comprises 12 residues. The CDR3 here is CASSSRGHEQYF. The CDR3 bases are TGTGCCAGCAGTTCTAGGGGGCACGAGCAGTACTTC.

The CDR3 region is CASSDRGQPGEQFF. The CDR3 DNA is TGTGCCAGCAGTGACAGGGGGCAGCCGGGTGAGCAGTTCTTC. The chain recombines TRBV2 with TRBJ2-1; 8 nucleotides agree with TRBD1. Trimming removed 3 bases from V and 9 bases from J; junction bases left unmatched: 7. This CDR3 is built from 14 residues. Germline assignment: CDR1 SNHLY and CDR2 FYNNEI.

The chain joins TRBV9 to TRBJ1-4; perhaps TRBD1 as D (6 bases). This CDR3 comprises 15 residues. The ends were cut back, 2 bases at V and 3 bases at J, with 11 bases in the middle. Germline CDR1 reads SGDLS; CDR2 reads YYNGEE. In DNA, the CDR3 is TGTGCCAGCAGCGTGTACGGGGGGCCTAATGAAAAACTGTTTTTT. This sequence encodes CASSVYGGPNEKLFF.

J is TRBJ2-2 and V is TRBV27; D possibly corresponds to TRBD2 (7 bases). Germline V gives CDR1 MNHEY, CDR2 SMNVEV (reference sequence). V was clipped by 3 bases and J by 1 base, with 9 bases between them. The length of the CDR3 is 15 residues. CDR3 loop: CASSFGGQNTGELFF. The CDR3 DNA follows: TGTGCCAGCAGTTTCGGGGGGCAGAACACCGGGGAGCTGTTTTTT.

This clone appeared a few times. The rearrangement uses TRBV14 and TRBJ1-1; D might be TRBD1 (5 bases). The CDR3 extends over 13 amino acids. Germline V gene lookup returns CDR1 SGHDN and CDR2 FVKESK. The ends were cut back, 8 bases at V and 5 bases at J, with 15 bases in the middle. DNA of the CDR3: TGTGCCAGCGTTGGGACGGTGAGGACTGAAGCTTTCTTT. It is translated as CASVGTVRTEAFF.